Listed below are T cell receptor beta chains from one sample, sequenced in a study of blood T cell repertoires in COVID-19. Libraries were prepared by immunoSEQ multiplex PCR; TCRdb keeps only in-frame clonotypes and omits some of them. The repertoire holds some 80,000 clones, with 78% as singletons. Sequenced material: peripheral blood. The origin of the receptors is a human donor in a cohort sampled during active COVID-19. CDR3s include the opening cysteine and the closing phenylalanine or tryptophan. D genes are given only for firm matches. Some rows have no size entry. The others give once, few or many, or a class for an expanded clone.

D gene | J gene | V gene | clone size | CDR3 protein | CDR3 DNA
. | TRBJ1-3 | TRBV5-4 | . | CASSLGAASGNTIYF | TGTGCCAGCAGCTTAGGGGCAGCCTCTGGAAACACCATATATTTT
TRBD2 | TRBJ2-5 | TRBV9 | once | CASSVNGAGGETQYF | TGTGCCAGCAGCGTAAATGGGGCGGGAGGAGAGACCCAGTACTTC
. | TRBJ1-4 | TRBV6-5 | . | CASSYLLNEKLFF | TGTGCCAGCAGTTACCTACTTAATGAAAAACTGTTTTTT
. | TRBJ1-1 | TRBV12-3/TRBV12-4 | . | CASSLGTEAFF | TGTGCCAGCAGTTTAGGGACAGAAGCTTTCTTT
TRBD1 | TRBJ2-2 | TRBV9 | . | CASSASTGITNTGELFF | TGTGCCAGCAGCGCCTCGACAGGGATCACCAACACCGGGGAGCTGTTTTTT
TRBD1 | TRBJ2-2 | TRBV11-2 | . | CASSLTGGEFGELFF | TGTGCCAGCAGCTTGACAGGGGGCGAATTCGGGGAGCTGTTTTTT
TRBD1 | TRBJ2-7 | TRBV7-8 | . | CASSDDKDRGSNPYEQYF | TGTGCCAGCAGCGATGATAAGGACAGGGGCTCTAACCCCTACGAGCAGTACTTC
. | TRBJ2-1 | TRBV6-4 | . | CASSVLAGSYNEQFF | TGTGCCAGCAGCGTACTAGCAGGCTCCTACAATGAGCAGTTCTTC
TRBD1 | TRBJ2-3 | TRBV29-1 | . | CSVEGQNTDTQYF | TGCAGCGTTGAGGGACAGAACACAGATACGCAGTATTTT
. | TRBJ2-2 | TRBV30 | . | CAWRSRGLNTGELFF | TGTGCCTGGAGAAGCAGGGGCCTGAACACCGGGGAGCTGTTTTTT
TRBD2 | TRBJ2-1 | TRBV19 | . | CASSRSGSHNEQFF | TGTGCCAGTAGTAGAAGCGGGAGCCACAATGAGCAGTTCTTC
. | TRBJ2-1 | TRBV10-1 | . | CASSEVADNEQFF | TGCGCCAGCAGTGAGGTAGCGGACAATGAGCAGTTCTTC
TRBD2 | TRBJ2-1 | TRBV11-2 | . | CASSFRPDAGGPYNEQFF | TGTGCCAGCAGCTTTAGACCAGACGCGGGAGGGCCCTACAATGAGCAGTTCTTC
. | TRBJ2-3 | TRBV14 | . | CASSQLPGWADTQYF | TGTGCCAGCAGCCAACTACCGGGGTGGGCAGATACGCAGTATTTT
TRBD2 | TRBJ2-2 | TRBV9 | few | CASSASSGGANGELFF | TGTGCCAGCAGCGCCTCTAGCGGGGGGGCCAACGGGGAGCTGTTTTTT
. | TRBJ2-7 | TRBV19 | . | CASRPTVGGGTYEQYF | TGTGCCAGTAGACCCACTGTTGGGGGCGGAACCTACGAGCAGTACTTC
TRBD1 | TRBJ2-7 | TRBV9 | . | CASSSSGTGLREQYF | TGTGCCAGCAGCTCATCCGGGACAGGGTTACGCGAGCAGTACTTC
TRBD1 | TRBJ1-2 | TRBV19 | . | CASSSRKGDRGENNYGYTF | TGTGCCAGTAGTTCCCGAAAAGGGGACAGGGGAGAGAATAACTATGGCTACACCTTC
TRBD2 | TRBJ2-5 | TRBV10-1 | . | CASSEGTSGSQETQYF | TGCGCCAGCAGTGAGGGGACTAGCGGGAGCCAAGAGACCCAGTACTTC
TRBD1 | TRBJ2-7 | TRBV7-9 | . | CASSYGTGEQYF | TGTGCCAGCAGCTATGGGACAGGCGAGCAGTACTTC
. | TRBJ1-3 | TRBV21-1 | . | CASSKESDRSGNTIYF | TGTGCCAGCAGCAAAGAGAGCGACCGCTCTGGAAACACCATATATTTT
. | TRBJ1-2 | TRBV7-9 | few | CASSLTENGGKDYGYTF | TGTGCCAGCAGCTTAACCGAAAATGGGGGGAAGGACTATGGCTACACCTTC
. | TRBJ2-1 | TRBV19 | few | CASSMKGVYLYEQFF | TGTGCCAGTAGTATGAAAGGGGTCTACCTCTATGAGCAGTTCTTC
TRBD2 | TRBJ2-5 | TRBV5-4 | . | CASSRGLAGGYQETQYF | TGTGCCAGCAGCCGGGGACTAGCGGGGGGTTACCAAGAGACCCAGTACTTC
. | TRBJ2-3 | TRBV11-3 | few | CASSYITGDTQYF | TGTGCCAGCAGTTATATAACGGGGGATACGCAGTATTTT
TRBD1 | TRBJ1-2 | TRBV6-6 | . | CASSYGTGAGGYTF | TGTGCCAGCAGTTACGGGACAGGGGCAGGGGGCTACACCTTC
. | TRBJ1-5 | TRBV19 | . | CASSMRGAGSNQPQHF | TGTGCCAGTAGTATGCGCGGCGCGGGCAGCAATCAGCCCCAGCATTTT
. | TRBJ1-1 | TRBV10-3 | . | CAISESTQGNTEAFF | TGTGCCATCAGTGAGTCGACTCAGGGCAACACTGAAGCTTTCTTT
. | TRBJ2-1 | TRBV19 | . | CASSRPPGGSKNEQFF | TGTGCCAGTAGTAGGCCCCCCGGGGGTTCAAAGAATGAGCAGTTCTTC
TRBD1 | TRBJ1-2 | TRBV7-9 | . | CASSINLSRDRGGYTF | TGTGCCAGCAGCATCAACCTGTCCCGGGACAGGGGTGGCTACACCTTC
. | TRBJ2-6 | TRBV30 | . | CAWSIGSGANVLTF | TGTGCCTGGAGTATCGGGTCTGGGGCCAACGTCCTGACTTTC
TRBD2 | TRBJ2-1 | TRBV4-1 | few | CASSQDSFRGLYNEQFF | TGCGCCAGCAGCCAAGATTCGTTTAGGGGACTATATAATGAGCAGTTCTTC
TRBD2 | TRBJ2-1 | TRBV9 | few | CASSPRLAGVYEQFF | TGTGCCAGCAGCCCCCGTCTAGCGGGAGTATATGAGCAGTTCTTC
. | TRBJ2-3 | TRBV7-8 | . | CASSSRVRTAADTQYF | TGTGCCAGCAGCTCCCGGGTGCGTACCGCCGCAGATACGCAGTATTTT
TRBD1 | TRBJ1-1 | TRBV19 | . | CASMARGDSLNTEAFF | TGTGCCAGTATGGCCCGAGGGGACAGCTTGAACACTGAAGCTTTCTTT
. | TRBJ1-2 | TRBV13 | . | CASSLDSYYGYTF | TGTGCCAGCAGCCTCGACAGTTACTATGGCTACACCTTC
. | TRBJ2-7 | TRBV9 | . | CASSVAAASYEQYF | TGTGCCAGCAGCGTAGCGGCGGCCTCCTACGAGCAGTACTTC
TRBD2 | TRBJ2-3 | TRBV11-1 | . | CASSLARPREGGLTDTQYF | TGTGCCAGCAGCTTAGCGCGTCCGCGGGAGGGCGGATTGACAGATACGCAGTATTTT
TRBD2 | TRBJ2-1 | TRBV11-2 | . | CASSLDASGVEQFF | TGTGCCAGCAGCTTAGATGCTAGCGGGGTTGAGCAGTTCTTC
. | TRBJ2-4 | TRBV5-5 | once | CASSLYSGTKNIQYF | TGTGCCAGCAGCTTGTATTCAGGGACCAAAAACATTCAGTACTTC